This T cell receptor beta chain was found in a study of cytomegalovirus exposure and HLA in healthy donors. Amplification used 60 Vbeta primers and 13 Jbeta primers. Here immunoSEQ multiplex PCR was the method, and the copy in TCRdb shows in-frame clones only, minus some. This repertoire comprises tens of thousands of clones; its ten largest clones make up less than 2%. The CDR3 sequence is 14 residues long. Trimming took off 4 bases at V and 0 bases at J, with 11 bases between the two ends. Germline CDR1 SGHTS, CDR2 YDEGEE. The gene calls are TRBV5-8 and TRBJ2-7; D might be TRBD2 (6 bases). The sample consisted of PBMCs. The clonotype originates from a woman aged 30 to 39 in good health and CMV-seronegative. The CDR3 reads CASSRRGSSYEQYF. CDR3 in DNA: TGTGCCAGCAGCCGTCGGGGGTCCTCCTACGAGCAGTACTTC. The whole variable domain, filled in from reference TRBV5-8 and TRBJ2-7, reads EAGVTQSPTHLIKTRGQQATLRCSPISGHTSVYWYQQALGLGLQFLLWYDEGEERNRGNFPPRFSGRQFPNYSSELNVNALELEDSALYLCASSRRGSSYEQYFGPGTRLTVT.